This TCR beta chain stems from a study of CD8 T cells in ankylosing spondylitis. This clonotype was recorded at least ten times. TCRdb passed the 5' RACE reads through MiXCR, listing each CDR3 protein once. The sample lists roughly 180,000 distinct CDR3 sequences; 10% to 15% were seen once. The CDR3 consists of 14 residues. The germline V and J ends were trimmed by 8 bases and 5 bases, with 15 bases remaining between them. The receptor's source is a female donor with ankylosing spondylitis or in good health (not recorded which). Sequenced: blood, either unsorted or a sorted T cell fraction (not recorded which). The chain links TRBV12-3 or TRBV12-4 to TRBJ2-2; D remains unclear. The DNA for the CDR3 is TGTGCCAGCGGTGTTCGGCACTCGACCGGGGAGCTGTTTTTT. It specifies CASGVRHSTGELFF.